This TCR beta chain emerged from a study of blood T cell repertoires in COVID-19. Study-level background: Researchers got acute and convalescent COVID-19 samples from the United States, Italy and Spain.

Deletions cut 7 bases from V and 4 bases from J, with 16 bases between. The CDR3 extends over 14 amino acids. In germline, CDR1 is LNHDA, CDR2 SQIVND (reference sequence). As handled by the study authors: For nucleated cells, counts were estimated from reference gene primer amplification. Some clones are missing from TCRdb's copy, which holds only in-frame ones; the method was immunoSEQ multiplex PCR. The V and J calls and clone size are taken from that table; D and trimming were inferred from the DNA. Of some 200,000 clones detected, 87% appear once; the ten largest clones hold about 2.3%. Participants' reported clinical history set cohort assignment.

Sequencing was done on a sample of PBMCs or T cells enriched from blood (not recorded which). The receptor was derived from a woman under 40 who had recovered from COVID-19. V is TRBV19 and J is TRBJ1-2, with D maybe TRBD1 (6 bases). The CDR3 reads CASTLGHGSYGYTF. In nucleotides, the CDR3 is TGTGCCAGTACCCTGGGACATGGGAGCTATGGCTACACCTTC. The variable domain in full, completed from reference TRBV19 and TRBJ1-2, reads DGGITQSPKYLFRKEGQNVTLSCEQNLNHDAMYWYRQDPGQGLRLIYYSQIVNDFQKGDIAEGYSVSREKKESFPLTVTSAQKNPTAFYLCASTLGHGSYGYTFGSGTRLTVV.